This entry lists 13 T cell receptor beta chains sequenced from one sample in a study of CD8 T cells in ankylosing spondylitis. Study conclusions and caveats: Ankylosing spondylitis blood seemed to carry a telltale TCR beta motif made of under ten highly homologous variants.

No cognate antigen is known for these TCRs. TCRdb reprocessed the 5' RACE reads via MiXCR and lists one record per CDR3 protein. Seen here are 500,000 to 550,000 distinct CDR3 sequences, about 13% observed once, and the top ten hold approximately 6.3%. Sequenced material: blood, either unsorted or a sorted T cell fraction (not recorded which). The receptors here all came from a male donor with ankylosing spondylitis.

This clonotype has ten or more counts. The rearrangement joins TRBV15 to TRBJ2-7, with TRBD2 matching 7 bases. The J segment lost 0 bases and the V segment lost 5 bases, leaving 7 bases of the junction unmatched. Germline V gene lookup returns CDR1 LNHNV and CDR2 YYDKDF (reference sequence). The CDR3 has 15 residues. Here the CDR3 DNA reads TGTGCCACCAGCCCCCAAAGGACTAGCTCCTACGAGCAGTACGTC. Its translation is CATSPQRTSSYEQYV.

CDR3: CSAPIAGGHEQYF. In DNA, the CDR3 is TGCAGTGCTCCGATAGCGGGAGGGCACGAGCAGTACTTC. The rearrangement links TRBV20-1 to TRBJ2-7; 11 bases match TRBD2. Trimming at V came to 5 bases and at J to 5 bases, leaving 5 bases not matched to a gene. CDR1 DFQATT and CDR2 SNEGSKA come from the germline V gene (reference sequence). The CDR3 is made up of 13 amino acids.

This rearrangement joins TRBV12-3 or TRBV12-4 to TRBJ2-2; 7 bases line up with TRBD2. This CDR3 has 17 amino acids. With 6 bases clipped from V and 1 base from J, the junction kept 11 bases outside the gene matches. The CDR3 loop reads CASRPRDGGLNTGELFF. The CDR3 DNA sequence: TGTGCCAGCAGGCCACGGGACGGGGGGTTGAACACCGGGGAGCTGTTTTTT.

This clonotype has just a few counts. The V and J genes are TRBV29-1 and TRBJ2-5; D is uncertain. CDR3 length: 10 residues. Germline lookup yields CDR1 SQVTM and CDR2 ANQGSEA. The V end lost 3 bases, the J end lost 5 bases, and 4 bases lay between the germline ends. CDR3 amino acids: CSVEVETQYF. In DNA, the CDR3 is TGCAGCGTTGAGGTTGAGACCCAGTACTTC.

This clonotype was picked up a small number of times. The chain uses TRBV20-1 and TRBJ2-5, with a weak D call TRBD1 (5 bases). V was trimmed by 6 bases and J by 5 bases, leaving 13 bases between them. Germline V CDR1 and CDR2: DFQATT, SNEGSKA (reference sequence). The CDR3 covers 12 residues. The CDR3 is CSATTDFETQYF. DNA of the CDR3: TGCAGTGCAACGACAGATTTTGAGACCCAGTACTTC.

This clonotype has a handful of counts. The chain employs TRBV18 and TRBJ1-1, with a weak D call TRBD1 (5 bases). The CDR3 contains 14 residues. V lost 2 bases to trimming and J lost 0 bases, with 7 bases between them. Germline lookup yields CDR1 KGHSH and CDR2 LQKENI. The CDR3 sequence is CASSPMGVNTEAFF. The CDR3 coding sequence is TGTGCCAGCTCACCAATGGGGGTGAACACTGAAGCTTTCTTT.

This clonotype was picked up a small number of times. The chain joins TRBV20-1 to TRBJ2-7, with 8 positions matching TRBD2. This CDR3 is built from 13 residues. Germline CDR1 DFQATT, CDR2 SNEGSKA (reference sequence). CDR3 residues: CFPPGGDPYEQYV. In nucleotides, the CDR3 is TGCTTCCCACCGGGGGGGGACCCCTACGAGCAGTACGTC.

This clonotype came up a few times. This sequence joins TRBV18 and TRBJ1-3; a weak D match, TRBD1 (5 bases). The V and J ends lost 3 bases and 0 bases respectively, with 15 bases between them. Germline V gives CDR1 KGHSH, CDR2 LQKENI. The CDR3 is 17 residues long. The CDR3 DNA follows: TGTGCCAGCTCACCCAACCCCCCAGGGATCTCTGGAAACACCATATATTTT. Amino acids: CASSPNPPGISGNTIYF.

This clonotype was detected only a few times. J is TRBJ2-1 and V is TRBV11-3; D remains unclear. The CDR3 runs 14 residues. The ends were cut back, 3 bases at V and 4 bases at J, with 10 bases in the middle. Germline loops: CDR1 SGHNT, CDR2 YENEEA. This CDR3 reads CASSFVTRYNEQFF. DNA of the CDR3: TGTGCCAGCAGCTTTGTGACTCGTTACAATGAGCAGTTCTTC.

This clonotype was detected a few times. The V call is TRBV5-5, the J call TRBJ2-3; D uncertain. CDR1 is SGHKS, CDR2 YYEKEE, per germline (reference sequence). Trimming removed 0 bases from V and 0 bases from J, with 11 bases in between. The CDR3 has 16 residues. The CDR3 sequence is CASSLGVSTSTDTQYF. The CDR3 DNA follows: TGTGCCAGCAGCTTGGGGGTTTCCACTAGCACAGATACGCAGTATTTT.

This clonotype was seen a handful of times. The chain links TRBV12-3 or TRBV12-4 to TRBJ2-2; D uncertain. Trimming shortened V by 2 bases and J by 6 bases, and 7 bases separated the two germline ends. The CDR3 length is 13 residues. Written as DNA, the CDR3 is TGTGCCAGCAGTTTATACAAAGCCGGGGAGCTGTTTTTT. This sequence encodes CASSLYKAGELFF.

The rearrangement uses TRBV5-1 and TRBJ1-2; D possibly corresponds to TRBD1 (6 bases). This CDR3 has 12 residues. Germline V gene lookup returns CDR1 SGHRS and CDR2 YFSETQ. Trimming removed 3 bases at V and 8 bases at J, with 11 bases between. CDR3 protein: CASSSQGKGYTF. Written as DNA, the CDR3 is TGCGCCAGCAGCTCACAGGGTAAAGGCTACACCTTC.

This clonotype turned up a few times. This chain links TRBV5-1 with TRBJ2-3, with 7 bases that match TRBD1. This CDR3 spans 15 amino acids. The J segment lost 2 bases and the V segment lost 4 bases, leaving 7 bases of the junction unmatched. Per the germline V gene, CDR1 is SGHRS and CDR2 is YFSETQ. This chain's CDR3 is CASSTRQGSTDTQYF. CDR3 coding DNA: TGCGCCAGCAGCACCCGACAGGGTTCCACAGATACGCAGTATTTT.